What follows are 20 T cell receptor beta chains derived from one specimen sequenced in a study of molecular identifiers for immune sequencing clone quantification. One entry per CDR3 protein, called by TCRdb with MiXCR from the PCR reads. The data show about 630,000 distinct CDR3 sequences, around 25% seen once. Specimen: naive CD8+ T cells from blood, with Jurkat cell RNA spiked in. Stated subset: FACS-sorted CD8+CD4-CCR7+CD45RA+ naive T cells. These receptors were collected from a human donor in good health. Some libraries in this study had Jurkat cell RNA spiked in.

There are many counts of this clonotype. This chain joins TRBV28 and TRBJ2-7; 10 bases map to TRBD2. Germline CDR1 and CDR2: MDHEN and SYDVKM. Trimming at V came to 5 bases and at J to 2 bases, leaving 6 bases not matched to a gene. The CDR3 is 15 amino acids. For the CDR3, the DNA is TGTGCCAGCAGTGACACTAGCGGGGTAGCCTACGAGCAGTACTTC. This translates into CASSDTSGVAYEQYF.

This clonotype was observed a handful of times. The J gene is TRBJ1-2, the V gene TRBV20-1; D gene uncertain. Looked up from germline, CDR1 is DFQATT and CDR2 is SNEGSKA (reference sequence). This CDR3 is built from 14 residues. V was pared by 1 base and J by 6 bases, with 15 bases between. The CDR3 coding sequence is TGCAGTGCTAGAGGCCCAGCCTTGGTTGATGGCTACACCTTC. Translating gives CSARGPALVDGYTF.

V gene TRBV6-2 or TRBV6-3 combines with J gene TRBJ2-2, with D possibly matching TRBD1 (6 bases). The CDR3 runs to 18 residues. From germline, CDR1 is MNHEY and CDR2 SVGEGT. V lost 5 bases and J lost 4, with 23 bases in between. The CDR3, as DNA: TGTGCCAGCAGTCTCGTGGCTTCTGGGGGCCCTATCACCGGGGAGCTGTTTTTT. Amino acid sequence: CASSLVASGGPITGELFF.

The chain recombines TRBV5-6 with TRBJ2-7; D not resolved. Germline CDR1 and CDR2: SGHDT and YYEEEE. The CDR3 sequence is 13 residues long. Trimming cost V 3 bases and J 3 bases, with 10 bases left between them. The DNA for the CDR3 is TGTGCCAGCAGCTCCTATTTAGGCTACGAGCAGTACTTC. This sequence encodes CASSSYLGYEQYF.

The rearrangement joins TRBV3-1 to TRBJ1-5; a possible D gene is TRBD1 (5 bases). Germline values: CDR1 LGHDT, CDR2 YNNKEL (reference sequence). The V end lost 1 base, the J end lost 4 bases, and 17 bases lay between the germline ends. The CDR3 consists of 17 residues. CDR3 sequence reads: CASSQGGFGGGNQPQHF. CDR3 sequence (DNA): TGTGCCAGCAGCCAAGGAGGATTCGGGGGGGGGAATCAGCCCCAGCATTTT. The full variable domain, completed using reference TRBV3-1 and TRBJ1-5, is DTAVSQTPKYLVTQMGNDKSIKCEQNLGHDTMYWYKQDSKKFLKIMFSYNNKELIINETVPNRFSPKSPDKAHLNLHINSLELGDSAVYFCASSQGGFGGGNQPQHFGDGTRLSIL.

This clonotype was seen ten or more times. The V call is TRBV20-1, the J call TRBJ2-7, with no clear D. The germline V and J ends were trimmed by 0 bases and 0 bases, with 9 bases remaining between them. The CDR3 loop spans 14 amino acids. Germline loops: CDR1 DFQATT, CDR2 SNEGSKA (reference sequence). The CDR3 loop is CSARDLARSYEQYF. CDR3 bases: TGCAGTGCTAGAGACCTCGCCCGCTCCTACGAGCAGTACTTC.

The chain has TRBV6-5 and TRBJ2-7, with D uncertain. The V gene lost 0 bases and the J gene lost 0 bases, with 12 bases spanning the gap. Germline V lookup: CDR1 MNHEY, CDR2 SVGAGI. The CDR3 spans 16 residues. The CDR3 sequence is CASSYSKGTVSYEQYF. CDR3 DNA: TGTGCCAGCAGTTACTCGAAGGGTACGGTCTCCTACGAGCAGTACTTC.

This clonotype was recorded many times. The rearrangement links TRBV6-5 to TRBJ2-1; 7 bases are a match to TRBD2. This CDR3 has 17 amino acids. V was clipped by 0 bases and J by 8 bases; unmatched bases: 13. Per germline, CDR1 MNHEY and CDR2 SVGAGI. As DNA, the CDR3 is TGTGCCAGCAGTTACTCACTTATTGGGACTACGGCCGATGAGCAGTTCTTC. Translating it yields CASSYSLIGTTADEQFF.

The sample holds a few counts of this clonotype. This chain uses TRBV7-8 with TRBJ1-1, with 8 bases lining up with TRBD1. CDR3 size: 16 residues. J lost 3 bases, V lost 5 bases, and 11 bases had no gene match. Germline V gives CDR1 SGHVS, CDR2 FQNEAQ. In nucleotides, the CDR3 is TGTGCCAGCAGCCCCTGGACAGGGACCGGCGACACTGAAGCTTTCTTT. It specifies CASSPWTGTGDTEAFF.

On this clonotype itself: Since a much larger clone is just one base distant, this may be a read error. This chain joins TRBV30 and TRBJ2-2; TRBD2 agrees at 11 bases. Germline assignment: CDR1 GTSNPN and CDR2 SVGIG (reference sequence). This CDR3 region has 16 residues. The CDR3 region has the DNA TGTGCCTGGACCCACCGTAGCGGGAGGGCCGGCGGGGCGCTGTTTTTT. Translating gives CAWTHRSGRAGGALFF.

This clonotype was recorded only once. With a much larger clone just one base away, this may be a read error. The chain uses TRBV15 and TRBJ2-6; no firm D call. Per germline, CDR1 LNHNV and CDR2 YYDKDF (reference sequence). The V end was cut by 7 bases, the J end by 4 bases, with 17 bases between. The CDR3 runs 16 residues. The CDR3 region has the DNA TGTGCCACCAACAGTTCCCATGGGGTCGGGGCCAACGTCCTGACTTTC. Translation gives CATNSSHGVGANVLTF.

The table lists this clonotype with a few counts. The chain has TRBV7-9 and TRBJ2-7; D is perhaps TRBD1 or TRBD2 (5 bases each). The germline V gene encodes CDR1 SEHNR and CDR2 FQNEAQ (reference sequence). V shed 6 bases and J shed 1 base, with 13 bases lying between them. CDR3 length equals 14 residues. The CDR3 bases are TGTGCCAGCAGTGGGACCGCCCTATCCTACGAGCAGTACTTC. This codes for CASSGTALSYEQYF.

This clonotype appeared many times. The V gene is TRBV29-1, the J gene TRBJ2-7, with D possibly being TRBD1 or TRBD2 (5 bases each). Trimming left V 6 bases short and J 1 base short, with 13 bases between. Looked up from germline, CDR1 is SQVTM and CDR2 is ANQGSEA. This CDR3 comprises 13 residues. The DNA for the CDR3 is TGCAGCGTCCGGGACGTCGAATCCTACGAGCAGTACTTC. It specifies CSVRDVESYEQYF.

This chain connects TRBV4-3 to TRBJ2-1; 9 bases agree with TRBD1. The CDR3 is made up of 14 amino acids. The V and J ends lost 4 bases and 10 bases, in that order; junction bases with no gene match: 8. The germline CDR1 and CDR2 sequences are LGHNA and YSLEER. CDR3 amino acids: CASSPGTGTLEQFF. CDR3 DNA sequence: TGCGCCAGCAGCCCCGGGACAGGGACTTTGGAGCAGTTCTTC.

The V and J genes are TRBV10-2 and TRBJ2-5; D may be TRBD1 (6 bases). Per germline, CDR1 WSHSY and CDR2 SAAADI. The CDR3 is 17 residues long. With 0 bases removed from V and 3 bases from J, the gap between germline ends came to 17 bases. The CDR3 sequence is CASSESTLDSEEETQYF. The CDR3 coding sequence is TGCGCCAGCAGTGAGTCGACTTTGGACAGTGAGGAAGAGACCCAGTACTTC.

In its sample, this clonotype was seen a few times. The rearrangement joins TRBV27 to TRBJ2-7; 11 bases are a match to TRBD1. The germline gives CDR1 MNHEY, CDR2 SMNVEV (reference sequence). The CDR3 consists of 16 residues. V dropped 5 bases and J dropped 2; count of bases not matched to a gene: 8. The CDR3: CASSQSPGQGAYEQYF. In DNA form, the CDR3 reads TGTGCCAGCAGTCAGTCCCCGGGACAGGGGGCCTACGAGCAGTACTTC.

Points on this clonotype: One base away lies a much larger clone, so this may be a sequencing read error. The chain combines TRBV7-9 with TRBJ2-3, with D possibly matching TRBD2 (6 bases). Trimming removed 7 bases from V and 4 bases from J, with 18 bases in between. The CDR3 runs to 15 residues. Germline V CDR1 and CDR2: SEHNR, FQNEAQ (reference sequence). DNA for the CDR3: TGTGCCAGCACCCCCTACGGGAGCGAGGCAGATACGCAGTATTTT. As protein: CASTPYGSEADTQYF.

To note about this clonotype: A single base separates this from a much larger clone, so it may be a read error. The conserved phenylalanine or tryptophan is not found at the CDR3 terminus, so this likely reflects a read error. The V and J genes are TRBV4-1 and TRBJ2-7, with D uncertain. CDR1 is MGHRA and CDR2 is YSYEKL in the germline V gene. V lost 0 bases to trimming and J lost 2 bases, with 11 bases between them. The CDR3 is 15 amino acids. In DNA, the CDR3 is TGCGCCAGCAGCCAAGAGATCCTGGCCCCCTACGAGCAGTACTAC. This gives the protein CASSQEILAPYEQYY.

This clonotype occurred many times. V usage is TRBV7-9 and J usage is TRBJ2-2, with D possibly being TRBD1 (6 bases). Germline V lookup: CDR1 SEHNR, CDR2 FQNEAQ (reference sequence). Trimming removed 5 bases from V and 1 base from J, with 20 bases in between. The CDR3 spans 18 residues. The CDR3 nucleotides read TGTGCCAGCAGCCCAGCCCTCCCGGGACACTTGAACACCGGGGAGCTGTTTTTT. Its protein product is CASSPALPGHLNTGELFF. Complete variable domain (other parts from reference TRBV7-9 and TRBJ2-2): DTGVSQNPRHKITKRGQNVTFRCDPISEHNRLYWYRQTLGQGPEFLTYFQNEAQLEKSRLLSDRFSAERPKGSFSTLEIQRTEQGDSAMYLCASSPALPGHLNTGELFFGEGSRLTVL.

Ten or more counts support this clonotype. The V call is TRBV7-6, the J call TRBJ1-1, with D tentatively TRBD1 (5 bases). CDR1 is SGHVS, CDR2 FNYEAQ, per germline. This CDR3 region has 14 residues. The V gene lost 1 base and the J gene lost 5 bases, with 11 bases spanning the gap. As DNA, the CDR3 is TGTGCCAGCAGCTTAGAGGGGCTTGGAACTGAAGCTTTCTTT. This gives the protein CASSLEGLGTEAFF.